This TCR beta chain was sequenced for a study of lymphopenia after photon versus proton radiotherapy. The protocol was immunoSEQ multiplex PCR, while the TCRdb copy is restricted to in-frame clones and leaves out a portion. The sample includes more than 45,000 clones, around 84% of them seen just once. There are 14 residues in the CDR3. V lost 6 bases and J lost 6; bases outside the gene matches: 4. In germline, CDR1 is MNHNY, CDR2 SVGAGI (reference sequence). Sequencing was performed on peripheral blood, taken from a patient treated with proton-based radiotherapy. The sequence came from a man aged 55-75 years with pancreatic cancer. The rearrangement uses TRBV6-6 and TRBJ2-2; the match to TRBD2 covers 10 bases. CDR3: CASRLAGEAGELFF. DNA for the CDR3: TGTGCCAGCAGGCTAGCGGGAGAGGCCGGGGAGCTGTTTTTT.